Only one count was recorded for the clone carrying this T cell receptor beta chain. What it binds is not known. A primer matching the constant region was used to make TCR beta cDNA from 450 to 550 ng of total RNA. Amplification in three nested multiplex PCR rounds with slightly modified ARM-PCR gave rise to TCR beta libraries. It was with TRBV1-TRBV30 forward primers and a C-beta reverse primer that the first two PCR rounds were run, at around 10 cycles each. MiXCR, run by TCRdb on the multiplex PCR reads, gives a single entry per CDR3 protein. This sample has about 320,000 distinct CDR3 sequences, with around 50% found just once. This entry is derived from a study of tumor-infiltrating lymphocytes in primary liver carcinoma. Trimming removed 4 bases from V and 5 bases from J, with 8 bases in between. The CDR3 sequence is 13 residues long. From germline, CDR1 is MNHEY and CDR2 SVGAGI. Germline DNA was also extracted, while the blood RNA originated from unsorted whole blood.

Study-wide points: Bulk, unsorted sampling meant CD4+ and CD8+ repertoires went uncompared.

Input material: peripheral blood. The chain carries TRBV6-5 and TRBJ2-2; D gene ambiguous. The receptor comes from a woman aged 25-40 years with primary liver carcinoma and hepatitis B virus infection. The CDR3 is CASSFSTTGELFF. The CDR3 DNA sequence: TGTGCCAGCAGTTTCTCGACTACCGGGGAGCTGTTTTTT.